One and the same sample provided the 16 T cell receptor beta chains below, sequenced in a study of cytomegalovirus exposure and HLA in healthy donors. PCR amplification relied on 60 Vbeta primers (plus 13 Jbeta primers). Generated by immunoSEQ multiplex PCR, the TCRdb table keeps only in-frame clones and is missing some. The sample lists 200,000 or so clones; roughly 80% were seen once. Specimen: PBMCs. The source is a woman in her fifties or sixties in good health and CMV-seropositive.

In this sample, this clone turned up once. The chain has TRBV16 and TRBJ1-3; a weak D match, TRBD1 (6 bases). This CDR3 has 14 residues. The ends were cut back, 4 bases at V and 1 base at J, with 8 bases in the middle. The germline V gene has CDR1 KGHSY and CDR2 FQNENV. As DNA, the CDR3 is TGTGCCAGCAGCCGTACAGGGTCTGGAAACACCATATATTTT. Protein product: CASSRTGSGNTIYF.

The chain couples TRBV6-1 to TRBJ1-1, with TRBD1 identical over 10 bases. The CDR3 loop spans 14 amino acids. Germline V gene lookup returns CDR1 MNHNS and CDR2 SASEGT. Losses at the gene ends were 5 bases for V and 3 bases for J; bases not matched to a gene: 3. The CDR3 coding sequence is TGTGCCAGCAGTCGACAGGGGGCTTACACTGAAGCTTTCTTT. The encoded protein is CASSRQGAYTEAFF.

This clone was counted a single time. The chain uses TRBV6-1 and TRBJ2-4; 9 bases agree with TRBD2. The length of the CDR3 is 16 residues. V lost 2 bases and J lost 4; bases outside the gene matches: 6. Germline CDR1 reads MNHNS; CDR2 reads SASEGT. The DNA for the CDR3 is TGTGCCAGCAGTGAAAGCCCTCTAGCGGGGAAAAACATTCAGTACTTC. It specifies CASSESPLAGKNIQYF.

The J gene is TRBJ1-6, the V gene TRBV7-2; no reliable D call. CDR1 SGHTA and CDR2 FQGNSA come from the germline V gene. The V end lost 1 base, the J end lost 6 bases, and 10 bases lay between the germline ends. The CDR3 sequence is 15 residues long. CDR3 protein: CASSLGPGINSPLHF. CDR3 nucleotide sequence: TGTGCCAGCAGCTTAGGCCCAGGAATTAATTCACCCCTCCACTTT.

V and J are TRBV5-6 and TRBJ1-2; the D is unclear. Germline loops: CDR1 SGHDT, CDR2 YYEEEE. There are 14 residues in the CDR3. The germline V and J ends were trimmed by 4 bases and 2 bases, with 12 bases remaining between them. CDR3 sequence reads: CASSTGRGNYGYTF. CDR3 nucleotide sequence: TGTGCCAGCAGCACCGGGAGAGGCAACTATGGCTACACCTTC.

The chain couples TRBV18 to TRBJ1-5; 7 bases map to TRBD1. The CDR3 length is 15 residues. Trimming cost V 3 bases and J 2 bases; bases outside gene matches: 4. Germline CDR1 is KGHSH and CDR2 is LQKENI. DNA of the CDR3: TGTGCCAGCTCACCGCGGCAGGGGGGCAATCAGCCCCAGCATTTT. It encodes CASSPRQGGNQPQHF.

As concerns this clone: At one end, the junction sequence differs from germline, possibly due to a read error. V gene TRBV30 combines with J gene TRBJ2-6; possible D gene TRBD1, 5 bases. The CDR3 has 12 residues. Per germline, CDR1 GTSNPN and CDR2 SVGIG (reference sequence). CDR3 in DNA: TGTGCCTGGTCATCTGGGGCCAACGGCCTGACTTTC. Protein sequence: CAWSSGANGLTF.

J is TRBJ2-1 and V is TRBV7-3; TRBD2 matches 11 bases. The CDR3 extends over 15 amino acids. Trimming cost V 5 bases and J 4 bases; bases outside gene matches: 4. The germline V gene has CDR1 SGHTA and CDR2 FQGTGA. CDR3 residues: CASSRGTSGYNEQFF. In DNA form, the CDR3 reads TGTGCCAGCAGCCGCGGGACTAGCGGTTACAATGAGCAGTTCTTC.

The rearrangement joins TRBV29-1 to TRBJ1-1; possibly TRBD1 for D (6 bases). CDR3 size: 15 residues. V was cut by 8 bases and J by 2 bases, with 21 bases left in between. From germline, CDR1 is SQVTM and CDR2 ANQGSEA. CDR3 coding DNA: TGCAGCTCCGGGACATTAAGCAAACTAAACACTGAAGCTTTCTTT. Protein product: CSSGTLSKLNTEAFF.

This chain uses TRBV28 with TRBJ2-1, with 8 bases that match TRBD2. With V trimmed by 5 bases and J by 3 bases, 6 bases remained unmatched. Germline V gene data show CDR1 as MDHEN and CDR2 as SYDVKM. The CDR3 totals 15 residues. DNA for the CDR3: TGTGCCAGCAGTATACTAGCGGAGGGCTACAATGAGCAGTTCTTC. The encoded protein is CASSILAEGYNEQFF.

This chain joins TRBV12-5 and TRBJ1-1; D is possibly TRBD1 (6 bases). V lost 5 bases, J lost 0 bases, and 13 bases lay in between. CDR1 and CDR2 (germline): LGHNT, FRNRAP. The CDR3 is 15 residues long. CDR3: CASGTTGAMNTEAFF. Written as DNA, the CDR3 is TGTGCTAGTGGTACGACAGGAGCCATGAACACTGAAGCTTTCTTT.

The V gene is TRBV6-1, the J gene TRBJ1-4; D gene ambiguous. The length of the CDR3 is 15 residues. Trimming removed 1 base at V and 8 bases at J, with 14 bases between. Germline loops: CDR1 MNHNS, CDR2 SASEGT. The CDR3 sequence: CASSEESGSLEKLFF. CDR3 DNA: TGTGCCAGCAGTGAAGAGTCCGGGTCTCTCGAAAAACTGTTTTTT.

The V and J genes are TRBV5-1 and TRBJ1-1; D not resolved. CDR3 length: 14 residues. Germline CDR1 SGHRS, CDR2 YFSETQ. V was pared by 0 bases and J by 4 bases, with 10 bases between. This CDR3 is CASSLVSEFTEAFF. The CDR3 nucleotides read TGCGCCAGCAGCTTGGTGAGTGAATTCACTGAAGCTTTCTTT.

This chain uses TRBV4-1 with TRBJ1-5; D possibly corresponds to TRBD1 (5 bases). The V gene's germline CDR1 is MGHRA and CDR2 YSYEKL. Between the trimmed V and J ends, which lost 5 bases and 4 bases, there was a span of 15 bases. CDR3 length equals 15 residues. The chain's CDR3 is CASSRGGGRNQPQHF. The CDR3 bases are TGCGCCAGCAGCAGAGGCGGGGGACGGAATCAGCCCCAGCATTTT.

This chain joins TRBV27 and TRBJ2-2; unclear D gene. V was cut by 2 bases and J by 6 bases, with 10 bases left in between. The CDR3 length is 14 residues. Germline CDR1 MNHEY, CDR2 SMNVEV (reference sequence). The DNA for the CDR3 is TGTGCCAGCAGTTTAAGACTGCTTTCCGGGGAGCTGTTTTTT. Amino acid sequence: CASSLRLLSGELFF.

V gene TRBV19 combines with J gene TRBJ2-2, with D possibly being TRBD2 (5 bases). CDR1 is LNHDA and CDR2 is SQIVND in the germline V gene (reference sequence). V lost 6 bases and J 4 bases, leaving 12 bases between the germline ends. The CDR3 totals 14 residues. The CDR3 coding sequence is TGTGCCAGTAGAAACCCTAGCTCCACCGGGGAGCTGTTTTTT. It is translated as CASRNPSSTGELFF.